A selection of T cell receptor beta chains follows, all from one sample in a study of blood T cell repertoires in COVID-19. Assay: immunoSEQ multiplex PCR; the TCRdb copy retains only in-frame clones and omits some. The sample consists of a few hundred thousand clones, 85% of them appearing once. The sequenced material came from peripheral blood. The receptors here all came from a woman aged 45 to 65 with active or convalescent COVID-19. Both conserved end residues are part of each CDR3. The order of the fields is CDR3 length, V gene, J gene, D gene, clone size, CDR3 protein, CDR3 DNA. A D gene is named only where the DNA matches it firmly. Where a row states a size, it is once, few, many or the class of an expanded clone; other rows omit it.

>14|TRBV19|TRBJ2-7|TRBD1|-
CASRATGVSYEQYF
TGTGCCAGTAGAGCGACAGGGGTCTCCTACGAGCAGTACTTC
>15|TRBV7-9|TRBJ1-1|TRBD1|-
CASSLVETGFTEAFF
TGTGCCAGCAGCTTAGTAGAGACAGGGTTCACTGAAGCTTTCTTT
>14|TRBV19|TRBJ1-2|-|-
CASSLLGAGYGYTF
TGTGCCAGTAGTCTTCTTGGGGCCGGTTATGGCTACACCTTC
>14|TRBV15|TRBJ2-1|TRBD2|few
CATGRLAGSHEQFF
TGTGCCACGGGGCGCCTAGCGGGATCCCATGAGCAGTTCTTC
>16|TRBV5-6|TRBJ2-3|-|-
CASSLRGAELADTQYF
TGTGCCAGCAGCTTGCGGGGGGCGGAATTGGCAGATACGCAGTATTTT
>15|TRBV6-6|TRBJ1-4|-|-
CASSYVQATNEKLFF
TGTGCCAGCAGTTACGTACAGGCAACTAATGAAAAACTGTTTTTT
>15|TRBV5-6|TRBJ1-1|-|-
CASSFDSTLGTEAFF
TGTGCCAGCAGCTTTGACAGTACTCTGGGCACTGAAGCTTTCTTT
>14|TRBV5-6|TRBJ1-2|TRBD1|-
CASSLSRTGFGYTF
TGTGCCAGCAGCTTGTCTCGGACAGGGTTTGGCTACACCTTC
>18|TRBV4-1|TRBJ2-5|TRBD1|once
CASSQDSAGTGGQETQYF
TGCGCCAGCAGCCAAGATTCCGCCGGGACAGGGGGCCAAGAGACCCAGTACTTC
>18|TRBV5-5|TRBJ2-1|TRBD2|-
CASSSAAGALSSYNEQFF
TGTGCCAGCAGCTCCGCAGCGGGAGCCTTAAGCTCCTACAATGAGCAGTTCTTC
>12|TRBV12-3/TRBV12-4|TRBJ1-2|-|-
CASNRGNYGYTF
TGTGCCAGCAATCGGGGAAACTATGGCTACACCTTC
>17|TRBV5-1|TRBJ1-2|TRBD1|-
CASRPNPGTGVNYGYTF
TGCGCCAGCAGACCGAACCCGGGGACAGGGGTTAACTATGGCTACACCTTC
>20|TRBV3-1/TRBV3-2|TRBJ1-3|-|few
CANDPVGIGRGGPTGNTIYF
TGTGCCAACGATCCCGTGGGGATAGGGCGGGGGGGACCGACTGGAAACACCATATATTTT
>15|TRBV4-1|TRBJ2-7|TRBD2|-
CASSRGLAGAYEQYF
TGCGCCAGCAGCCGTGGACTAGCGGGAGCCTACGAGCAGTACTTC
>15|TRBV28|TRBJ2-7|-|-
CASTPTLQAWYEQYF
TGTGCCAGCACCCCAACCCTCCAGGCATGGTACGAGCAGTACTTC
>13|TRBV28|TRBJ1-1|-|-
CASSFRRAPEAFF
TGTGCCAGCAGTTTCAGGAGGGCTCCTGAAGCTTTCTTT